A single sample is the source of the 22 T cell receptor beta chains below, sequenced in a study of T-cell memory formation after mild COVID-19. Using its own MiXCR run on the 5' RACE reads, TCRdb lists one record per CDR3 protein. The sample has 200,000 to 250,000 distinct CDR3 sequences; more than 8% are singletons. Material for sequencing was PBMCs or a T cell subset sorted from them (not recorded which). Receptors were obtained from a man aged 18 to 30 who had mild COVID-19 (a few samples of this study predate the infection). Cell type and time point are not known.

The chain couples TRBV11-2 to TRBJ2-1, with D perhaps given as TRBD1 or TRBD2 (6 bases each). Between the trimmed V and J ends, which lost 3 bases and 3 bases, there was a span of 12 bases. Per germline, CDR1 SGHAT and CDR2 FQNNGV. CDR3 length equals 15 residues. CDR3 sequence (DNA): TGTGCCAGCAGCTTGGGAGGAGGGGGCTACAATGAGCAGTTCTTC. This encodes CASSLGGGGYNEQFF. Combining the CDR3 with reference TRBV11-2 and TRBJ2-1 gives the whole variable domain EAGVAQSPRYKIIEKRQSVAFWCNPISGHATLYWYQQILGQGPKLLIQFQNNGVVDDSQLPKDRFSAERLKGVDSTLKIQPAKLEDSAVYLCASSLGGGGYNEQFFGPGTRLTVL.

This clonotype was seen more than once but under ten times. The chain recombines TRBV5-1 with TRBJ2-2; tentative D call: TRBD2 (6 bases). Deletions cut 1 base from V and 2 bases from J, with 12 bases between. Germline V gene sequence: CDR1 SGHRS, CDR2 YFSETQ. The CDR3 has 16 residues. Here the CDR3 reads CASSLYGTLNTGELFF. CDR3 bases: TGCGCCAGCAGCTTGTACGGGACTCTAAACACCGGGGAGCTGTTTTTT. Full variable domain (outside the CDR3, taken from reference TRBV5-1 and TRBJ2-2): KAGVTQTPRYLIKTRGQQVTLSCSPISGHRSVSWYQQTPGQGLQFLFEYFSETQRNKGNFPGRFSGRQFSNSRSEMNVSTLELGDSALYLCASSLYGTLNTGELFFGEGSRLTVL.

This clonotype turned up a few times. The chain joins TRBV20-1 to TRBJ1-1; D not certain. The CDR3 is made up of 12 amino acids. Germline-derived CDR1 and CDR2 are DFQATT and SNEGSKA (reference sequence). Trimming shortened V by 0 bases and J by 1 base, and 3 bases separated the two germline ends. CDR3 DNA sequence: TGCAGTGCTAGAGAACAGAACACTGAAGCTTTCTTT. Amino acid sequence: CSAREQNTEAFF.

This clonotype was observed a handful of times. The CDR3 reads CASSSDCTGYDQPQHF. DNA for the CDR3: TGTGCCAGCAGCTCAGACTGCACAGGGTACGATCAGCCCCAGCATTTT. V gene TRBV7-4 combines with J gene TRBJ1-5, with D tentatively TRBD1 (6 bases). Trimming took 4 bases from V and 5 from J, leaving 18 bases between them. CDR3 length: 16 amino acids. The V gene's germline CDR1 is SGHVT and CDR2 SQSDAQ.

The chain combines TRBV5-6 with TRBJ2-7; a weak D match, TRBD1 (6 bases). Germline V gene lookup returns CDR1 SGHDT and CDR2 YYEEEE. V shed 0 bases and J shed 4 bases, with 11 bases lying between them. The CDR3 is made up of 14 amino acids. The CDR3, as DNA: TGTGCCAGCAGCTTGGCAGGGGAGAGTTACGAGCAGTACGTC. Residues: CASSLAGESYEQYV.

This clonotype showed up just a few times. The chain couples TRBV4-3 to TRBJ2-3; 9 bases are shared with TRBD2. CDR3 length: 17 residues. Germline V CDR1 and CDR2: LGHNA, YSLEER. J lost 1 base, V lost 0 bases, and 5 bases had no gene match. The DNA of the CDR3 is TGCGCCAGCAGCCAAGATCTAAAGCGGGGGGGCACAGATACGCAGTATTTT. Its protein is CASSQDLKRGGTDTQYF.

The gene calls are TRBV5-1 and TRBJ1-6, with no clear D. The CDR3 has 13 amino acids. V was clipped by 2 bases and J by 13 bases, with 13 bases between them. Germline V gene sequence: CDR1 SGHRS, CDR2 YFSETQ. The CDR3 DNA reads TGCGCCAGCAGCTTCCACGGGATTTCGCCCCTCCACTTT. Its translation: CASSFHGISPLHF.

In this sample, this clonotype turned up a few times. V usage is TRBV7-2 and J usage is TRBJ2-1, with D maybe TRBD1 (6 bases). There are 13 residues in the CDR3. Germline-derived CDR1 and CDR2 are SGHTA and FQGNSA. V shed 5 bases and J shed 7 bases, with 12 bases lying between them. Here the CDR3 DNA reads TGTGCCAGCAGCCGCAGGGGATGGAATGAGCAGTTCTTC. Protein: CASSRRGWNEQFF. Full variable domain (missing parts from reference TRBV7-2 and TRBJ2-1): GAGVSQSPSNKVTEKGKDVELRCDPISGHTALYWYRQSLGQGLEFLIYFQGNSAPDKSGLPSDRFSAERTGGSVSTLTIQRTQQEDSAVYLCASSRRGWNEQFFGPGTRLTVL.

V is TRBV23-1 and J is TRBJ2-1; TRBD2 matches at 9 bases. TRBV23-1 is treated as an ORF (open reading frame) with a function not yet certain. This CDR3 contains 18 residues. V was clipped by 2 bases and J by 5 bases; unmatched bases: 13. As DNA, the CDR3 is TGCGCCAGCAGTCAACCCCTGGGGAGCGGGGGGCTTAACAATGAGCAGTTCTTC. Translating gives CASSQPLGSGGLNNEQFF.

There are a few counts of this clonotype. J is TRBJ1-2 and V is TRBV7-8; maybe TRBD1 (6 bases). The V gene lost 10 bases and the J gene lost 7 bases, with 19 bases spanning the gap. The germline CDR1 and CDR2 sequences are SGHVS and FQNEAQ. This CDR3 is 13 amino acids long. CDR3 amino acids: CATRAGESGGYTF. The CDR3 coding sequence is TGTGCCACCAGGGCAGGGGAGTCCGGTGGCTACACCTTC. The whole variable domain, remainder taken from reference TRBV7-8 and TRBJ1-2, is GAGVSQSPRYKVAKRGQDVALRCDPISGHVSLFWYQQALGQGPEFLTYFQNEAQLDKSGLPSDRFFAERPEGSVSTLKIQRTQQEDSAVYLCATRAGESGGYTFGSGTRLTVV.

This clonotype was seen only a few times. The chain recombines TRBV5-5 with TRBJ2-3; 9 bases fit TRBD2. From germline, CDR1 is SGHKS and CDR2 YYEKEE (reference sequence). V was clipped by 0 bases and J by 5 bases; unmatched bases: 4. The CDR3 totals 15 residues. CDR3 bases: TGTGCCAGCAGCTTGGGAAGCGGGGGGCTAGATACGCAGTATTTT. Its protein is CASSLGSGGLDTQYF. Full variable domain (rest looked up from reference TRBV5-5 and TRBJ2-3): DAGVTQSPTHLIKTRGQQVTLRCSPISGHKSVSWYQQVLGQGPQFIFQYYEKEERGRGNFPDRFSARQFPNYSSELNVNALLLGDSALYLCASSLGSGGLDTQYFGPGTRLTVL.

This clonotype was detected only a few times. The chain is built from TRBV7-2 and TRBJ1-2; D unresolved. This CDR3 has 14 amino acids. The germline V gene encodes CDR1 SGHTA and CDR2 FQGNSA. V lost 4 bases and J lost 0, with 9 bases in between. CDR3 DNA: TGTGCCAGCAGCTCCTCAGGTGCTAACTATGGCTACACCTTC. Amino acid sequence: CASSSSGANYGYTF.

This clonotype has a count of ten or more. The junction departs from the called germline gene at one end, perhaps through a read error. The chain is built from TRBV7-7 and TRBJ1-3; D is ambiguous. CDR1 and CDR2 from the germline V gene are SSHAT and FNYEAQ (reference sequence). This CDR3 has 13 amino acids. CDR3 region: CASSSSSGNTIYF. DNA of the CDR3: TGTGCTAGCAGCTCCTCCTCTGGAAACACCATATATTTT.

This clonotype was seen many times. V and J are TRBV5-1 and TRBJ2-3, with TRBD2 as a possible D gene (5 bases). V shed 3 bases and J shed 4 bases, with 15 bases lying between them. Germline CDR1 SGHRS, CDR2 YFSETQ. The CDR3 runs to 15 residues. CDR3 coding DNA: TGCGCCAGCAGCTATGGACTTTTCCCCCCAGATACGCAGTATTTT. This translates into CASSYGLFPPDTQYF.

This clonotype was detected only a few times. This chain connects TRBV4-2 to TRBJ2-2; a weak D match, TRBD2 (5 bases). Trimming left V 1 base short and J 8 bases short, with 20 bases between. Germline CDR1 and CDR2: LGHNA and YNFKEQ. The CDR3 loop spans 17 amino acids. Here the CDR3 DNA reads TGTGCCAGCAGCCAAGTTGGGAGCCTTCTACCCCTTGGGGAGCTGTTTTTT. Translated: CASSQVGSLLPLGELFF.

V gene TRBV7-2 combines with J gene TRBJ2-7; D remains ambiguous. This CDR3 has 14 residues. Trimming left V 0 bases short and J 6 bases short, with 12 bases between. The germline V gene has CDR1 SGHTA and CDR2 FQGNSA. CDR3 nucleotide sequence: TGTGCCAGCAGCTTAGCGGGTCGGCAAGGCGAGCAGTACGTC. This sequence encodes CASSLAGRQGEQYV.

This clonotype has only a few counts. CDR3 DNA sequence: TGTGCCAGCAAATTCTCCTGGGGCACTGGAAACACCATATATTTT. Translating it yields CASKFSWGTGNTIYF. J is TRBJ1-3 and V is TRBV6-5; weak D call: TRBD1 (5 bases). Trimming cost V 7 bases and J 2 bases, with 15 bases left between them. The CDR3 runs to 15 residues. The germline V gene encodes CDR1 MNHEY and CDR2 SVGAGI.

The rearrangement uses TRBV7-2 and TRBJ2-5; D is unclear. The CDR3 contains 15 residues. Per the germline V gene, CDR1 is SGHTA and CDR2 is FQGNSA. V dropped 4 bases and J dropped 2 bases, with 14 bases sitting between them. The CDR3 is CASSYTRLTQETQYF. CDR3 nucleotides: TGTGCCAGCAGCTATACCCGGCTTACTCAAGAGACCCAGTACTTC.

The CDR3 DNA sequence: TGTGCCAGTAGTATAGATCGGACTCTTCCCTACGAGCAGTACTTC. Its protein is CASSIDRTLPYEQYF. V is TRBV19 and J is TRBJ2-7; tentative D call: TRBD2 (5 bases). The CDR3 is made up of 15 amino acids. From germline, CDR1 is LNHDA and CDR2 SQIVND (reference sequence). Trimming took off 0 bases at V and 2 bases at J, with 11 bases between the two ends.

The rearrangement links TRBV9 to TRBJ2-5, with D possibly being TRBD1 (6 bases). Trimming removed 2 bases from V and 3 bases from J, with 17 bases in between. The germline V gene has CDR1 SGDLS and CDR2 YYNGEE. The CDR3 is 16 amino acids. CDR3 nucleotide sequence: TGTGCCAGCAGCGTCGAAGGCAGGGGTTGGGAAGAGACCCAGTACTTC. It yields the protein CASSVEGRGWEETQYF.

This clonotype was observed a few times. The chain joins TRBV20-1 to TRBJ2-5, with TRBD1 matching over 7 bases. This CDR3 has 15 amino acids. Germline assignment: CDR1 DFQATT and CDR2 SNEGSKA (reference sequence). Unmatched junction bases numbered 10, after V lost 5 bases and J lost 1 base. The CDR3 here is CSAAPTGYSQETQYF. DNA of the CDR3: TGCAGTGCTGCTCCGACAGGGTATTCCCAAGAGACCCAGTACTTC.

This clonotype was seen only a few times. The chain uses TRBV3-1 and TRBJ2-2, with 13 bases that match TRBD2. V shed 5 bases and J 8 bases; nucleotides not matched to a gene: 8. Per the germline V gene, CDR1 is LGHDT and CDR2 is YNNKEL (reference sequence). The CDR3 has 16 amino acids. The CDR3 reads CASSFWTSGGRGELFF. The DNA of the CDR3 is TGTGCCAGCAGCTTCTGGACTAGCGGGGGCCGGGGGGAGCTGTTTTTT.